These T cell receptor beta chains were read from a single sample in a study of breast tumors, draining lymph nodes, adjacent tissues. TCRdb passed the multiplex PCR reads through MiXCR, listing each CDR3 protein once. The data contain 150,000 to 200,000 distinct CDR3 sequences, approximately 30% of them singletons. The sequenced sample consisted of axillary lymph node tissue. All receptors come from a female donor with breast cancer. Some clones in this sample may be carry-over from other donors' samples. CDR3s include the opening cysteine and the closing phenylalanine or tryptophan. D genes are given only for firm matches. Size tells how often a clone was seen (once, few, many) or the class of an expanded clone, and some rows leave it out.

d_call clone_size j_call v_call cdr3_aa cdr3_nt
TRBD2 many TRBJ2-1 TRBV4-2 CASQVAGSLFF TGTGCCAGCCAAGTAGCGGGATCTCTTTTCTTC
TRBD2 many TRBJ2-1 TRBV6-4 CATGTSGAQGHEQFF TGTGCCACCGGGACTAGCGGGGCTCAAGGCCATGAGCAGTTCTTC
NA NA TRBJ2-3 TRBV19 CASSTGSEQYTDTQYF TGTGCCAGTAGTACCGGGAGCGAGCAGTACACAGATACGCAGTATTTT
NA NA TRBJ1-3 TRBV5-6 CASSSAPRRGVRAGNTIYF TGTGCCAGCAGCTCAGCACCCCGAAGAGGCGTACGGGCGGGAAACACCATATATTTT
NA NA TRBJ1-2 TRBV6-5 CATRQKLFGTGYGYTF TGTGCCACCCGACAAAAACTTTTCGGGACGGGGTATGGCTACACCTTC
NA many TRBJ1-5 TRBV19 CASRLHVGISNQPQHF TGTGCCAGTCGCCTCCATGTGGGTATCAGCAATCAGCCCCAGCATTTT
TRBD2 once TRBJ2-5 TRBV6-5 CASRPNTEAGEQETQYF TGTGCCAGCAGACCTAACACGGAAGCGGGGGAGCAAGAGACCCAGTACTTC
TRBD2 few TRBJ2-1 TRBV9 CASSTLSGGAVSEQFF TGTGCCAGCAGCACACTCAGCGGGGGGGCTGTCAGTGAGCAGTTCTTC
NA once TRBJ1-1 TRBV7-2 CASSRSGGGTEAFF TGTGCCAGCAGCCGTTCCGGGGGGGGGACTGAAGCTTTCTTT
NA many TRBJ1-2 TRBV6-5 CASRREHRAVDYGYTF TGTGCCAGCAGACGTGAGCACAGGGCTGTAGACTATGGCTACACCTTC
TRBD1 many TRBJ2-7 TRBV2 CASSEGDSHTYEQYF TGTGCCAGCAGTGAAGGGGACAGTCATACCTACGAGCAGTACTTC
NA NA TRBJ1-1 TRBV29-1 CSVEVWVNTEAFF TGCAGCGTTGAAGTTTGGGTGAACACTGAAGCTTTCTTT
TRBD1 many TRBJ1-6 TRBV27 CASGRDRGYSPLHF TGTGCCAGCGGGCGGGACAGGGGATATTCACCCCTCCACTTT
NA many TRBJ1-4 TRBV19 CASSRATTNEKLFF TGTGCCAGTAGTCGAGCCACAACTAATGAAAAACTGTTTTTT
NA NA TRBJ1-5 TRBV7-2 CASSFYICSARRQGNQPQHF NA
TRBD2 many TRBJ2-7 TRBV7-2 CASSSRLAGQYF TGTGCCAGCAGCTCCCGACTAGCCGGGCAGTACTTC
NA many TRBJ2-1 TRBV7-9 CASSPRVPGTPYNEQFF TGTGCCAGCAGCCCCCGGGTGCCCGGGACTCCCTACAATGAGCAGTTCTTC
NA many TRBJ1-5 TRBV6-1 CASSEERLSNQPQHF TGTGCCAGCAGTGAAGAGAGACTTAGCAATCAGCCCCAGCATTTT
TRBD2 once TRBJ2-1 TRBV27 CASSDLGLAGAWKSYNEQFF TGTGCCAGCAGTGACTTGGGACTAGCGGGGGCTTGGAAGTCCTACAATGAGCAGTTCTTC
TRBD1 many TRBJ1-2 TRBV10-2 CASSEDGQGLGGYTF TGCGCCAGCAGTGAGGACGGACAGGGGTTGGGTGGCTACACCTTC
NA NA TRBJ2-6 TRBV15 CATNVLTF TGTGCCACCAACGTCCTGACTTTC
TRBD1 many TRBJ1-5 TRBV5-1 CASSWGFGQGNQPQHF TGCGCCAGCAGCTGGGGTTTCGGACAGGGGAATCAGCCCCAGCATTTT
NA many TRBJ2-1 TRBV7-3 CASSLAGNFYNEQFF TGTGCCAGCAGCTTAGCAGGGAACTTCTACAATGAGCAGTTCTTC
NA many TRBJ1-2 TRBV12-3/TRBV12-4 CASSLQGTYNYGYTF TGTGCCAGCAGCCTACAGGGTACCTATAACTATGGCTACACCTTC
TRBD2 medium-sized TRBJ2-7 TRBV10-1 CASSEGGTRYEQYF TGCGCCAGCAGTGAGGGGGGGACTAGATACGAGCAGTACTTC
NA NA TRBJ2-1 TRBV4-2 CASSHESGTEQFF TGTGCCAGCAGCCACGAGAGTGGGACAGAGCAGTTCTTC
NA many TRBJ1-6 TRBV7-2 CASSPTSEGSPLHF TGTGCCAGCAGCCCGACGTCGGAGGGTTCACCCCTCCACTTT
TRBD2 NA TRBJ2-1 TRBV20-1 CSARREGSYNEQFF TGCAGTGCTAGGCGGGAGGGCTCCTACAATGAGCAGTTCTTC
TRBD2 many TRBJ2-1 TRBV2 CASRRLAGGSSYNEQFF TGTGCCAGCCGGCGTCTAGCGGGAGGGAGCTCCTACAATGAGCAGTTCTTC
NA many TRBJ2-5 TRBV6-6 CASSYVDNQETQYF TGTGCCAGCAGTTACGTGGACAACCAAGAGACCCAGTACTTC
TRBD2 few TRBJ2-1 TRBV19 CASSIGLAGGYYNEQFF TGTGCCAGTAGTATAGGGCTAGCGGGGGGGTATTACAATGAGCAGTTCTTC
NA NA TRBJ1-6 TRBV19 CASTSVWDSPLHF TGTGCCAGCACGTCGGTCTGGGATTCACCCCTCCACTTT
TRBD1 many TRBJ1-2 TRBV19 CASSLPGQGSGYGYTF TGTGCCAGTAGTCTCCCTGGACAGGGGTCGGGGTATGGCTACACCTTC
NA few TRBJ1-2 TRBV18 CASSRSQLANYGYTF TGTGCCAGCTCACGAAGCCAATTAGCTAACTATGGCTACACCTTC
NA NA TRBJ2-1 TRBV2 CASRDEGSGYNEQFF TGTGCCAGCAGGGACGAAGGGAGTGGCTACAATGAGCAGTTCTTC
TRBD2 once TRBJ2-3 TRBV7-7 CASSSSGLSTDTQYF TGTGCTAGCAGCTCTAGCGGGCTAAGCACAGATACGCAGTATTTT
NA NA TRBJ2-7 TRBV9 CASGFGTESDYSSEQYF TGTGCCAGCGGCTTCGGGACGGAGTCCGACTACTCCTCCGAGCAGTACTTC
NA many TRBJ1-6 TRBV9 CASSVVGSNSPLHF TGTGCCAGCAGCGTAGTAGGGTCTAATTCACCCCTCCACTTT
TRBD2 many TRBJ2-1 TRBV20-1 CSAIRGGYEQFF TGCAGTGCCATTCGGGGGGGTTATGAGCAGTTCTTC
NA many TRBJ1-2 TRBV18 CASSPPGSLGYTF TGTGCCAGCTCACCCCCGGGTAGTCTGGGCTACACCTTC
NA many TRBJ2-7 TRBV7-9 CASSMAQPYEQYF TGTGCCAGCAGCATGGCGCAGCCCTACGAGCAGTACTTC
NA few TRBJ1-6 TRBV12-1 CASPGQGKIPPLHF TGTGCCAGCCCGGGACAGGGGAAAATTCCCCCCCTCCACTTT
NA many TRBJ2-1 TRBV20-1 CSARGTVTNEQFF TGCAGTGCTAGAGGGACAGTAACTAATGAGCAGTTCTTC
TRBD2 NA TRBJ2-6 TRBV5-1 CASSLELADTAGANVLTF TGCGCCAGCAGCTTGGAACTAGCGGATACAGCGGGGGCCAACGTCCTGACTTTC
NA NA TRBJ2-7 TRBV27 CASSFRGAALSSYEQYF TGTGCCAGCAGTTTCCGGGGGGCAGCCCTTAGCTCCTACGAGCAGTACTTC
TRBD1 many TRBJ2-1 TRBV4-2 CASSQDLDRGNEQFF TGTGCCAGCAGCCAAGATCTTGACAGGGGAAATGAGCAGTTCTTC
TRBD1 many TRBJ1-3 TRBV12-3/TRBV12-4 CASSLGDSSVSGNTIYF TGTGCCAGCAGTTTGGGGGACAGTTCCGTCTCTGGAAACACCATATATTTT
NA NA TRBJ2-7 TRBV12-3/TRBV12-4 CASSLAGHSSYEQYF TGTGCCAGCAGTCTCGCGGGACATAGCTCCTACGAGCAGTACTTC
TRBD1 many TRBJ1-6 TRBV27 CASSPQGVNSPLHF TGTGCCAGCAGTCCCCAGGGGGTTAATTCACCCCTCCACTTT
NA many TRBJ1-4 TRBV20-1 CSASGGPNEKLFF TGCAGTGCTTCAGGAGGTCCTAATGAAAAACTGTTTTTT